These T cell receptor beta chains were read from a single sample in a study of blood T cell repertoires in COVID-19. Assay used: immunoSEQ multiplex PCR; TCRdb lists only in-frame clones, some missing. The sample contains some 73,000 clones, roughly three quarters of which appear only once. The sequenced sample consisted of peripheral blood. The receptors here all came from a man between 65 and 80 years old with COVID-19, enrolled during active disease. The CDR3 runs from the conserved cysteine through the conserved F or W. Each record gives: V gene, J gene, clone size, D gene, CDR3 DNA, CDR3 protein. D genes are given only for firm matches. A row's size may be missing; if present it is once, few, many or a size class.

TRBV21-1	TRBJ2-5	NA	NA	TGTGCCAGCAGGGAACTCCGTAAAGGGGGACTAGCGGGAGTCAGGGTAACGGGGGAGACCCAGTACTTC	CASRELRKGGLAGVRVTGETQYF
TRBV5-4	TRBJ2-1	few	TRBD1	TGTGCCAGCAGCACGACAGGGGGCTCCTACAATGAGCAGTTCTTC	CASSTTGGSYNEQFF
TRBV2	TRBJ2-1	once	TRBD2	TGTGCCAGCAAAGTAGCGGGAGGGTTGAGTGAGCAGTTCTTC	CASKVAGGLSEQFF
TRBV11-1	TRBJ2-7	NA	TRBD2	TGTGCCAGCAGCACTCTAGCGGGGGTTTCCTACGAGCAGTACTTC	CASSTLAGVSYEQYF
TRBV6-6	TRBJ2-5	NA	TRBD2	TGTGCCACCAGGACTAGTGGTGAGACCCAGTACTTC	CATRTSGETQYF
TRBV11-3	TRBJ2-7	NA	TRBD1	TGTGCCAGCAGCTTGACAGGGGCTAAGGACGAGCAGTACTTC	CASSLTGAKDEQYF
TRBV3-1/TRBV3-2	TRBJ1-1	NA	NA	TGTGCCAGCAGCCCCCGGGGTGGCGGAGCTTTCTTT	CASSPRGGGAFF
TRBV5-1	TRBJ1-1	NA	NA	TGCGCCAGCAGCTTTGCCCTAGGGGAGGGTGCTGAAGCTTTCTTT	CASSFALGEGAEAFF
TRBV19	TRBJ2-7	NA	NA	TGTGCCAGTAGTATCGACATTTCGGTACGTCGCGAGCAGTACTTC	CASSIDISVRREQYF
TRBV28	TRBJ2-1	few	NA	TGTGCCAGCAGTCCCCTGGCGGGGAGCTCCTACAATGAGCAGTTCTTC	CASSPLAGSSYNEQFF
TRBV4-3	TRBJ1-1	NA	TRBD1	TGCGCCAGCAGCCAAGATGGGACAGGGCTGACTGAAGCTTTCTTT	CASSQDGTGLTEAFF
TRBV7-9	TRBJ1-2	NA	TRBD1	TGTGCCAGCAGGGAGGAGGCAGGGGGCGGGTATGGCTACACCTTC	CASREEAGGGYGYTF
TRBV7-9	TRBJ2-2	NA	NA	TGTGCCAGCAGCTTAGCCCTCGGGATCGGGGAGCTGTTTTTT	CASSLALGIGELFF
TRBV28	TRBJ1-1	NA	TRBD1	TGTGCCAGCAGTCAATGGGGGACAGGGGTTGAAGCTTTCTTT	CASSQWGTGVEAFF
TRBV5-4	TRBJ2-1	NA	TRBD2	TGTGCCAGCAGACCCGGGACTAGTACAATTGAGCAGTTCTTC	CASRPGTSTIEQFF
TRBV7-2	TRBJ2-3	NA	TRBD2	TGTGCCAGCAGCTTACGGTGGAGCGGGAGCGGCACAGATACGCAGTATTTT	CASSLRWSGSGTDTQYF
TRBV19	TRBJ1-5	NA	TRBD1	TGTGCCAGTAGTCTATACCCGGACAGGGTGAATAGCAATCAGCCCCAGCATTTT	CASSLYPDRVNSNQPQHF
TRBV28	TRBJ1-2	NA	NA	TGTGCCAGCAGTTTTCCAGGGTCTAACTATGGCTACACCTTC	CASSFPGSNYGYTF
TRBV29-1	TRBJ2-2	NA	NA	TGCAGCGTAGGGGGGGTACTTGACGGGGAGCTGTTTTTT	CSVGGVLDGELFF
TRBV24-1	TRBJ2-1	NA	TRBD2	TGTGCCACCAGTGAAACCGGGACTAGCGGAGGGAATGAGCAGTTCTTC	CATSETGTSGGNEQFF
TRBV4-2	TRBJ1-1	NA	TRBD1	TGTGCCAGCAGCCACGGGGACAGGGGTAGGGGGAACACTGAAGCTTTCTTT	CASSHGDRGRGNTEAFF
TRBV7-6	TRBJ1-6	NA	TRBD1	TGTGCCAGCAGCCTAGGAGGGACAGGGCAGTCACCCCTCCACTTT	CASSLGGTGQSPLHF
TRBV15	TRBJ2-1	NA	NA	TGTGCCACCAGCAGAGGGGGACTGCAGGGCTCCTACAATGAGCAGTTCTTC	CATSRGGLQGSYNEQFF
TRBV7-2	TRBJ2-2	once	NA	TGTGCCAGCAGCTTAGGTCGGGTAAACACCGGGGAGCTGTTTTTT	CASSLGRVNTGELFF
TRBV6-5	TRBJ2-7	few	NA	TGTGCCAGCAGAGGACCGGGGTTCTACGAGCAGTACTTC	CASRGPGFYEQYF
TRBV7-3	TRBJ1-1	NA	NA	TGTGCCAGCAGCCCCGGACAGCGGACCCATGAAGCTTTCTTT	CASSPGQRTHEAFF